This TCR beta chain was captured in a study of T cell responses to AZD1222 COVID-19 vaccine. Study-level points and caveats: There were mostly white British donors and more females than males, and clonal diversity was possibly underestimated.

The data were produced by immunoSEQ multiplex PCR, yet TCRdb's version contains in-frame clones alone and is incomplete. Of tens of thousands of clones listed, 86% were seen once; the top ten hold roughly 9.6%. Germline V lookup: CDR1 LGHNT, CDR2 FRNRAP. Trimming pared 0 bases from V and 1 base from J, leaving 5 bases between. This CDR3 is 14 amino acids long. This clone was counted between two and nine times. What it binds is unknown. The sample consisted of peripheral blood, taken 28 days after the second AZD1222 dose. This chain connects TRBV12-5 to TRBJ2-3; D not certain. The source is an adult who received the AZD1222 COVID-19 vaccine. The CDR3 coding sequence is TGTGCTAGTGGTTTGGTAGCTGGCACAGATACGCAGTATTTT. Encoded protein: CASGLVAGTDTQYF.